Below are 26 T cell receptor beta chains sequenced from a single sample in a study of PD-L1 blockade in urothelial cancer. The assay was immunoSEQ multiplex PCR, and TCRdb's table has in-frame clones only and misses some. The sample carries about 41,000 clones, about 85% recorded once. Described time point: peripheral blood 6 weeks after treatment start. Sequencing used PBMCs, obtained around atezolizumab (anti-PD-L1) treatment. The receptors stem from a man in his 70s with urothelial cancer.

The chain has TRBV27 and TRBJ2-7; 8 bases agree with TRBD1. The CDR3 loop spans 15 amino acids. CDR1 is MNHEY and CDR2 is SMNVEV in the germline V gene (reference sequence). V shed 6 bases and J 5 bases; nucleotides not matched to a gene: 12. CDR3 bases: TGTGCCAGCAGGGGGGTGGCAGGGGGCGTCCACGAGCAGTACTTC. Translated: CASRGVAGGVHEQYF.

This clone is a singleton in its sample. This sequence joins TRBV18 and TRBJ2-5; tentatively, D is TRBD2 (5 bases). CDR1 is KGHSH, CDR2 LQKENI, per germline. V lost 2 bases and J lost 5, with 18 bases in between. The length of the CDR3 is 16 residues. The CDR3, as DNA: TGTGCCAGCTCACCAACCGGGCCCGGGAAAGTGGAGACCCAGTACTTC. Amino acids: CASSPTGPGKVETQYF. Complete variable domain (other parts from reference TRBV18 and TRBJ2-5): NAGVMQNPRHLVRRRGQEARLRCSPMKGHSHVYWYRQLPEEGLKFMVYLQKENIIDESGMPKERFSAEFPKEGPSILRIQQVVRGDSAAYFCASSPTGPGKVETQYFGPGTRLLVL.

V and J are TRBV6-5 and TRBJ2-4, with a possible D match to TRBD2 (6 bases). From germline, CDR1 is MNHEY and CDR2 SVGAGI. This CDR3 has 13 residues. Between the trimmed V and J ends, which lost 5 bases and 12 bases, there was a span of 17 bases. DNA for the CDR3: TGTGCCAGCAGTCCCCGGCGGGGAGCGCCTCAGTACTTC. Residues: CASSPRRGAPQYF.

This chain links TRBV6-4 with TRBJ2-7; possibly TRBD2 for D (6 bases). The CDR3 contains 12 residues. Germline lookup yields CDR1 MRHNA and CDR2 SNTAGT. The ends were cut back, 4 bases at V and 6 bases at J, with 10 bases in the middle. The chain's CDR3 is CASSGDGGEQYF. The CDR3 DNA follows: TGTGCCAGCAGTGGGGACGGGGGCGAGCAGTACTTC.

The chain combines TRBV5-1 with TRBJ2-1, with 8 nucleotides matching TRBD1. Germline V gene lookup returns CDR1 SGHRS and CDR2 YFSETQ. After removal of 0 bases from V and 14 bases from J, the junction contained 16 bases not matched to a gene. The CDR3 is 16 amino acids. The CDR3 nucleotides read TGCGCCAGCAGCTTGGCCCTGGGACAGGAGGGAGGTGGGAAGTTCTTC. Protein product: CASSLALGQEGGGKFF.

The rearrangement joins TRBV5-4 to TRBJ2-1, with D maybe TRBD1 (8 bases). This CDR3 region has 15 residues. Trimming shortened V by 4 bases and J by 8 bases, and 19 bases separated the two germline ends. Germline values: CDR1 SGHNT, CDR2 YYREEE (reference sequence). CDR3 DNA: TGTGCCAGCAGCGGGGGGGACAGGCCCCGTGATGAGCAGTTCTTC. Its protein is CASSGGDRPRDEQFF.

This clone was detected only once. The chain employs TRBV6-6 and TRBJ2-1, with 10 bases matching TRBD1. The CDR3 has 15 residues. CDR1 and CDR2 from the germline V gene are MNHNY and SVGAGI (reference sequence). The junction had 8 bases not matched to a gene; V was cut back by 5 bases and J by 7 bases. The CDR3 sequence is CASSQRRTGGNEQFF. The CDR3 DNA follows: TGTGCCAGCAGTCAACGCCGGACAGGGGGGAATGAGCAGTTCTTC.

The chain couples TRBV7-9 to TRBJ1-5; weak D call: TRBD1 (5 bases). The germline V gene has CDR1 SEHNR and CDR2 FQNEAQ (reference sequence). Trimming cost V 4 bases and J 5 bases, with 9 bases left between them. This CDR3 spans 13 amino acids. CDR3 coding DNA: TGTGCCAGCAGCTCTGGGGGGGATCAGCCCCAGCATTTT. This gives the protein CASSSGGDQPQHF.

The chain couples TRBV9 to TRBJ2-1; a possible D gene is TRBD2 (7 bases). This CDR3 is built from 16 residues. Germline V gene data show CDR1 as SGDLS and CDR2 as YYNGEE. V was trimmed by 3 bases and J by 3 bases, leaving 16 bases between them. In DNA form, the CDR3 reads TGTGCCAGCAGCGAGGGAGGGACACAACTCTACAATGAGCAGTTCTTC. Its protein product is CASSEGGTQLYNEQFF.

The chain employs TRBV5-1 and TRBJ2-7, with D possibly being TRBD1 (6 bases). The CDR3 covers 13 residues. The V end was cut by 2 bases, the J end by 5 bases, with 11 bases between. Germline V lookup: CDR1 SGHRS, CDR2 YFSETQ. The DNA for the CDR3 is TGCGCCAGCAGCTTCCAGGGGACCGACGAGCAGTACTTC. As protein: CASSFQGTDEQYF.

The chain has TRBV30 and TRBJ2-2; D not certain. This CDR3 comprises 16 residues. Trimming cost V 4 bases and J 5 bases, with 20 bases left between them. Germline lookup yields CDR1 GTSNPN and CDR2 SVGIG (reference sequence). The CDR3 DNA reads TGTGCCTGGACCTCGGAGCTAAGCACCTCAACCGGGGAGCTGTTTTTT. Protein sequence: CAWTSELSTSTGELFF.

The chain combines TRBV5-6 with TRBJ2-7; 9 bases line up with TRBD1. J lost 9 bases, V lost 0 bases, and 13 bases had no gene match. The germline V gene encodes CDR1 SGHDT and CDR2 YYEEEE. The CDR3 totals 16 residues. CDR3 nucleotides: TGTGCCAGCAGCTTGGCCTGGGACAGGGATCCTAGAGGGCAGTACTTC. Translated, it gives CASSLAWDRDPRGQYF.

J is TRBJ1-1 and V is TRBV27, with a weak D call TRBD1 (6 bases). The V end was cut by 5 bases, the J end by 6 bases, with 19 bases between. The CDR3 has 15 residues. CDR1 and CDR2 (germline): MNHEY, SMNVEV (reference sequence). The CDR3 region has the DNA TGTGCCAGCAGTCCCCTAGGGGGGGGGCTCGCTGAAGCTTTCTTT. Amino acid sequence: CASSPLGGGLAEAFF.

This chain uses TRBV6-6 with TRBJ1-5, with a weak D call TRBD1 (5 bases). The ends were cut back, 5 bases at V and 0 bases at J, with 8 bases in the middle. The CDR3 is 14 amino acids. Germline CDR1 reads MNHNY; CDR2 reads SVGAGI (reference sequence). CDR3 sequence reads: CASSRGNSNQPQHF. In nucleotides, the CDR3 is TGTGCCAGCAGTCGGGGGAATAGCAATCAGCCCCAGCATTTT.

As concerns this clone: Other DNA variants within this sample encode the same CDR3. J is TRBJ1-1 and V is TRBV6-5; maybe TRBD1 (5 bases). Germline assignment: CDR1 MNHEY and CDR2 SVGAGI. Trimming removed 5 bases from V and 8 bases from J, with 9 bases in between. The CDR3 runs 11 residues. CDR3 DNA: TGTGCCAGCAGTCGACAGAACGAAGCTTTCTTT. This codes for CASSRQNEAFF.

The V call is TRBV19, the J call TRBJ1-1; D is possibly TRBD1 (5 bases). V was pared by 11 bases and J by 7 bases, with 14 bases between. Germline V lookup: CDR1 LNHDA, CDR2 SQIVND (reference sequence). The CDR3 is made up of 11 amino acids. The CDR3 spells CAARGRDEAFF. The CDR3 DNA follows: TGTGCCGCAAGGGGAAGGGATGAAGCTTTCTTT.

Here the CDR3 reads CASKGVRSTDTQYF. In DNA form, the CDR3 reads TGTGCCAGCAAGGGGGTCAGGAGCACAGATACGCAGTATTTT. The gene calls are TRBV6-5 and TRBJ2-3; D perhaps matches TRBD1 (6 bases). Trimming pared 7 bases from V and 0 bases from J, leaving 11 bases between. The CDR3 has 14 residues. Germline V lookup: CDR1 MNHEY, CDR2 SVGAGI.

The chain carries TRBV5-1 and TRBJ2-5; TRBD2 matches at 11 bases. Germline V gives CDR1 SGHRS, CDR2 YFSETQ. The CDR3 has 16 residues. Trimming removed 4 bases from V and 5 bases from J; junction bases left unmatched: 10. In nucleotides, the CDR3 is TGCGCCAGCAGCCTGGCCGTAGCGGGGGGGACGGAGACCCAGTACTTC. Residues: CASSLAVAGGTETQYF.

This chain links TRBV4-1 with TRBJ1-1, with D uncertain. The CDR3 covers 15 residues. Germline V gives CDR1 MGHRA, CDR2 YSYEKL. V shed 4 bases and J shed 1 base, with 13 bases lying between them. This chain's CDR3 is CASSRSGLSNTEAFF. DNA of the CDR3: TGCGCCAGCAGCCGTTCCGGACTGTCGAACACTGAAGCTTTCTTT.

The rearrangement joins TRBV2 to TRBJ1-1; TRBD1 matches 9 bases. The germline gives CDR1 SNHLY, CDR2 FYNNEI. The ends lost 9 bases at V and 1 base at J; junction bases unmatched: 9. The CDR3 has 15 amino acids. DNA for the CDR3: TGTGCCAGTGGGACAGGGCGGGGGGAGAACACTGAAGCTTTCTTT. Translated, it gives CASGTGRGENTEAFF.

This clone has just one count. The chain's CDR3 is CASSSTGARETQYF. In DNA form, the CDR3 reads TGTGCCAGCAGCTCCACAGGGGCTAGGGAGACCCAGTACTTC. The rearrangement links TRBV5-4 to TRBJ2-5, with 7 bases matching TRBD1. The germline V gene encodes CDR1 SGHNT and CDR2 YYREEE (reference sequence). The CDR3 has 14 residues. Unmatched junction bases numbered 7, after V lost 3 bases and J lost 5 bases.

The chain employs TRBV2 and TRBJ1-5, with 9 bases that match TRBD1. Losses at the gene ends were 5 bases for V and 1 base for J; bases not matched to a gene: 3. Looked up from germline, CDR1 is SNHLY and CDR2 is FYNNEI. CDR3 length equals 15 residues. This chain's CDR3 is CASSRQGVSNQPQHF. CDR3 coding DNA: TGTGCCAGCAGTAGACAGGGGGTCAGCAATCAGCCCCAGCATTTT.

The chain employs TRBV21-1 and TRBJ1-5; TRBD1, the D gene given by the table, was not confirmed from the DNA. TRBV21-1 is an annotated pseudogene. The CDR3 covers 18 residues. CDR3 sequence reads: CASSKVRDRDYSNQPQHF. The CDR3 DNA follows: TGTGCCAGCAGCAAAGTTCGGGACAGGGACTATAGCAATCAGCCCCAGCATTTT.

In its sample, this clone was seen once. The rearrangement joins TRBV18 to TRBJ2-7; 7 bases are a match to TRBD2. This CDR3 is 15 amino acids long. Germline V gene lookup returns CDR1 KGHSH and CDR2 LQKENI. After removal of 1 base from V and 6 bases from J, the junction contained 9 bases not matched to a gene. CDR3 nucleotides: TGTGCCAGCTCACCACTGGGGGGGGATGGTCTCGAGCAGTACTTC. This codes for CASSPLGGDGLEQYF.

This chain connects TRBV7-2 to TRBJ2-1; 13 bases fit TRBD2. The junction had 5 bases not matched to a gene; V was cut back by 5 bases and J by 4 bases. The CDR3 length is 16 residues. Germline loops: CDR1 SGHTA, CDR2 FQGNSA. The CDR3 loop reads CASSARGLAGYNEQFF. DNA of the CDR3: TGTGCCAGCAGCGCCAGGGGACTAGCGGGATACAATGAGCAGTTCTTC.

V gene TRBV6-1 combines with J gene TRBJ2-2, with 7 bases that match TRBD2. V trimming: 3 bases; J trimming: 4 bases; junction bases outside the gene matches: 11. CDR1 is MNHNS and CDR2 is SASEGT in the germline V gene. The CDR3 spans 17 residues. CDR3 amino acids: CASSDITGGIRTGELFF. As DNA, the CDR3 is TGTGCCAGCAGTGACATTACGGGGGGAATTCGCACCGGGGAGCTGTTTTTT.